This entry features one TCR beta chain sequence. By sample share, this clone is medium-sized (0.01 to 0.1%). The antigen this receptor binds is unknown. No base qualities exist here, and no much larger clone lies one base off it. This entry belongs to a study of T cell clonotyping in hematopoietic cell transplantation (TCRdb year 2021). Concerning the study at large: Pretransplant samples from recipients were collected after cytoreduction. The study collected some 150 blood samples from approximately 40 consecutive transplant recipients and their related donors. Recruitment of patients was conducted between 2015 and early 2017, and follow-up was continued until September 2020 or death.

The immunoSEQ assay, a bias-controlled multiplex PCR using V- and J-specific primers, was used to amplify TCR beta CDR3 regions from genomic DNA. In a second PCR step, the CDR3 amplicons were tagged with a proprietary barcode plus Illumina adapter sequences. CDR3 libraries were sequenced on an Illumina MiSeq instrument. In the paper's pipeline: immunoSEQ Analyzer 3.0 was used for export and quality control, with R Bioconductor and Immunarch used for downstream analyses. Only productive rearrangements in the normalized downsampled data set went into calculating the repertoire metrics. Clonotypes larger than 5 templates in the normalized cohort were defined as pathologically expanded. Repertoire diversity was measured with the Inverse Simpson Index. To capture all clonotypes, the CMV-specificity analyses were run on the non-normalized data set. TCRdb took over this immuneACCESS table, retaining in-frame rearrangements with V and J assigned. Such tables are incomplete; in checked studies, under half of the missing clones stem from an unresolved V gene, and the remainder is unexplained. That table is the source of V, J and clone size, and D and trimming were worked out from the DNA. The sample has tens of thousands of clones on record, approximately 82% of them singletons. In total, the top ten clones hold 24% of the sample.

What the work shows at the level of the full study, not this receptor alone: Just a small fraction of recipient repertoires overlapped with donor repertoires, and more than 97% appeared de novo at the given depth. The sample size was limited and the cells went unsorted, which meant the CD4 and CD8 repertoire contributions could not be told apart. Recipient TCR diversity fell after transplant, with pathologically expanded clonotypes rising progressively from day 30 to day 180. Broader posttransplant TCR repertoire diversity was predicted by donor and pretransplant recipient Inverse Simpson Index values.

The time point label, read with the paper, signifies: recipient sample about 28 days before transplant, after cytoreduction. Blood from recipients was drawn about 28 days before transplant and again at days 30, 100 and 180 after transplant. Nuclei Lysis Solution was used to extract genomic DNA from fresh or cryopreserved unfractionated peripheral blood mononuclear cells. The receptor was isolated from a woman aged 55-69 years with acute myeloid leukemia. Some clones in this sample may be carry-over from other donors' samples. The material sequenced was peripheral blood mononuclear cells, taken before stem cell transplant.

For the CDR3, the sequence is CASSIRAPRTSQPQHF. Read as DNA, the sequence is TGTGCCAGTAGTATCAGGGCCCCTAGGACGAGTCAGCCCCAGCATTTT. The V and J segments used are TRBV19 and TRBJ1-5, with a weak D call of TRBD1 (5 bases match). The CDR3 contains 16 residues, cysteine and phenylalanine counted. The read is trimmed to its CDR3 DNA, 48 bases read in frame from base 1. The germline V gene (reference sequence) specifies LNHDA as CDR1 and SQIVND as CDR2. The germline ends are 18 bases apart after V is trimmed by 3 bases and J by 6 bases.